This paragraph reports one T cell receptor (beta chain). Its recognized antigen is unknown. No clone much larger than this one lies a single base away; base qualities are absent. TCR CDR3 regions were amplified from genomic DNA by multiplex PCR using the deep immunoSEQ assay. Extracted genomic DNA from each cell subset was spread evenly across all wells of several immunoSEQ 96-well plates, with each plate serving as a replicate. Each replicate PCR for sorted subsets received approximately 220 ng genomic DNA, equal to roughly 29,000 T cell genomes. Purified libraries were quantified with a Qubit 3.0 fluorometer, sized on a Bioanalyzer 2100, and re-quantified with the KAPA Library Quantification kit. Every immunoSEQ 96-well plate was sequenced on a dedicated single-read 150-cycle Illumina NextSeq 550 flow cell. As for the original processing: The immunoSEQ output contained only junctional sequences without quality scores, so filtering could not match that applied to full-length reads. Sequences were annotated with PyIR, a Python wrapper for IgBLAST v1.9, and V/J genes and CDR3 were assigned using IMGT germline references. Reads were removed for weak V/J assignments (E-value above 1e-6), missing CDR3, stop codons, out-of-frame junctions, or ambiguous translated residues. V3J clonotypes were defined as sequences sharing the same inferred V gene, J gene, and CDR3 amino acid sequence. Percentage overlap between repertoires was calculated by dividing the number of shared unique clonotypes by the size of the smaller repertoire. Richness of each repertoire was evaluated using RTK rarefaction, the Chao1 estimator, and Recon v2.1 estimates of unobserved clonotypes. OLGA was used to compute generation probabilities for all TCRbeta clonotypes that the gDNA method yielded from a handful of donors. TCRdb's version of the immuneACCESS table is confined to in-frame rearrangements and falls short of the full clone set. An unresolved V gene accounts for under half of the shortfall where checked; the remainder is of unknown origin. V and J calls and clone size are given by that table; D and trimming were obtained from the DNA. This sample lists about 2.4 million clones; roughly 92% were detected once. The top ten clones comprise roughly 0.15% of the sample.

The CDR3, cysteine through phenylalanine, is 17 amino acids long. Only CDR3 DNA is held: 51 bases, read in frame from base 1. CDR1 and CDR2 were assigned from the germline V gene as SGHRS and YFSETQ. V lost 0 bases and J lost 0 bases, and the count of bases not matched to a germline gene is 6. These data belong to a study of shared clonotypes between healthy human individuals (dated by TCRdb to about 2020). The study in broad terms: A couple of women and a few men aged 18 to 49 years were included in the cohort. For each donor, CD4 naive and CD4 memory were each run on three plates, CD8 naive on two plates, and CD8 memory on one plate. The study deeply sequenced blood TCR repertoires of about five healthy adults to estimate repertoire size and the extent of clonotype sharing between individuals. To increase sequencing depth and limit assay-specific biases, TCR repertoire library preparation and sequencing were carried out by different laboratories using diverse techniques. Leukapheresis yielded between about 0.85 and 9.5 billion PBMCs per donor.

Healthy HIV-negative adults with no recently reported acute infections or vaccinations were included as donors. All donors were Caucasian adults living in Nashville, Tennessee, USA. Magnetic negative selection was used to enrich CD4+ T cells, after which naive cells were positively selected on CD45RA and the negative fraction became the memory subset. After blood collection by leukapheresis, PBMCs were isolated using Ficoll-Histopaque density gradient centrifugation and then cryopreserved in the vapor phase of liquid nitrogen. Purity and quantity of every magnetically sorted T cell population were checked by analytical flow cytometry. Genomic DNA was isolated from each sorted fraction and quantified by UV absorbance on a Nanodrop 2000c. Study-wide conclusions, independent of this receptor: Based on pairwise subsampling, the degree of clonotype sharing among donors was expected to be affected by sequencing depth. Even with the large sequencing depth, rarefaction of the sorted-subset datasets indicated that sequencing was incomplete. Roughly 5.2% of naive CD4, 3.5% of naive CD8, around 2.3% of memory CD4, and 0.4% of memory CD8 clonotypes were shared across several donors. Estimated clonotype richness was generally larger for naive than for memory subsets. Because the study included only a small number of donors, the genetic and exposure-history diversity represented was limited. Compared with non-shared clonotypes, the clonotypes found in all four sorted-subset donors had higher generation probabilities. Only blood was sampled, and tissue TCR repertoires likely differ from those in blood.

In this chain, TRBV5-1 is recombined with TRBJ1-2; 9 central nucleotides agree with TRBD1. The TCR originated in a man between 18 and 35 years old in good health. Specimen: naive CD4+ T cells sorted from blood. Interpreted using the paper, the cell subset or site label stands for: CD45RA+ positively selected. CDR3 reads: CASSLAPGQGANYGYTF. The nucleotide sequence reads TGCGCCAGCAGCTTGGCTCCGGGACAGGGAGCTAACTATGGCTACACCTTC.